This T cell receptor beta chain was sequenced for a study of monozygotic twins with inflammatory bowel disease. Used for each TCR library was about 3.5 ug of total RNA. With the 5' RACE reads reprocessed, TCRdb shows one record per CDR3 protein and no DNA. The sample spans about 210,000 distinct CDR3 sequences; the ten largest clones claim around 1.5%. CDR1 SGHVS and CDR2 FQNEAQ come from the germline V gene. The CDR3 is made up of 13 amino acids. This chain links TRBV7-8 with TRBJ1-2; TCRdb's D gene call, TRBD1, goes unchecked for lack of DNA. The sequence derives from a human donor with ulcerative colitis or Crohn's disease, or a healthy co-twin of an affected twin (not recorded which). Sequenced sample: blood. CDR3 residues: CASSLGTEGGYTF.